This T cell receptor beta chain derives from a study of blood T cell repertoires in COVID-19. In the original analysis: Cell counts per sample came from amplifying reference gene primers. Only in-frame clones appear in the TCRdb table, and some are missing; sequencing was by immunoSEQ multiplex PCR. Clone size and the V and J calls come from that table; the DNA yielded D and trimming. The data show a few hundred thousand clones, about 85% seen once. Seattle enrolled patients during active infection and tracked them longitudinally. The receptor was isolated from a human donor with COVID-19, enrolled during active disease. The donor label of this sample is uncertain. The sequencing input was peripheral blood.

In nucleotides, the CDR3 is TGTGCCAGCAGGGAAACTAGAGGACAGAGGAGCAATCAGCCCCAGCATTTT. This gives the protein CASRETRGQRSNQPQHF. The gene calls are TRBV6-1 and TRBJ1-5, with a tentative D call TRBD1 (6 bases). The V end was cut by 6 bases, the J end by 1 base, with 19 bases between. The germline V gene has CDR1 MNHNS and CDR2 SASEGT. The CDR3 runs 17 residues.